Shown below are 18 T cell receptor beta chains from a single sample sequenced in a study of cytomegalovirus exposure and HLA in healthy donors. A multiplex PCR was run with 60 Vbeta primers and 13 Jbeta primers. Some clones are missing from TCRdb's copy, which holds only in-frame ones; the method was immunoSEQ multiplex PCR. Here the sample spans over 150,000 clones, more than 80% being singletons. Sequencing was carried out using PBMCs. Receptors were obtained from a boy younger than 18 in good health and CMV-seronegative.

This clone was found a few times. J is TRBJ2-3 and V is TRBV15; 7 bases are shared with TRBD2. V was pared by 7 bases and J by 2 bases, with 15 bases of the junction left unmatched. The CDR3 sequence is 17 residues long. Germline lookup yields CDR1 LNHNV and CDR2 YYDKDF (reference sequence). CDR3 bases: TGTGCCACCACTGGGGGGGTAGTAGCGGAAGCCACAGATACGCAGTATTTT. Encoded protein: CATTGGVVAEATDTQYF.

This chain links TRBV5-4 with TRBJ1-5; D gene ambiguous. V was trimmed by 0 bases and J by 6 bases, leaving 10 bases between them. The CDR3 runs 14 residues. The germline gives CDR1 SGHNT, CDR2 YYREEE (reference sequence). CDR3 nucleotide sequence: TGTGCCAGCAGCTTGGGGGCAGTCGGTCAGCCCCAGCATTTT. Translation: CASSLGAVGQPQHF.

The V and J genes are TRBV5-1 and TRBJ2-3; 7 bases map to TRBD2. The trim removed 4 bases at V and 3 bases at J, leaving 5 bases unmatched. The CDR3 covers 14 residues. Germline lookup yields CDR1 SGHRS and CDR2 YFSETQ. The CDR3 here is CASSPGRTTDTQYF. CDR3 bases: TGCGCCAGCAGCCCCGGGAGGACTACAGATACGCAGTATTTT.

The J gene is TRBJ1-1, the V gene TRBV7-8, with D tentatively TRBD1 (6 bases). CDR3 length equals 15 residues. Trimming left V 0 bases short and J 4 bases short, with 12 bases between. Germline assignment: CDR1 SGHVS and CDR2 FQNEAQ. CDR3 loop: CASSLAFRGVTEAFF. The CDR3, as DNA: TGTGCCAGCAGCTTAGCGTTCAGGGGTGTCACTGAAGCTTTCTTT.

The chain has TRBV10-3 and TRBJ2-7; 7 bases are shared with TRBD1. This CDR3 region has 14 residues. Germline CDR1 ENHRY, CDR2 SYGVKD. Trimming at V came to 11 bases and at J to 0 bases, leaving 10 bases not matched to a gene. This CDR3 is CAAKDRTNSYEQYF. The CDR3 DNA is TGTGCCGCAAAGGACAGGACGAACTCCTACGAGCAGTACTTC.

V and J are TRBV6-5 and TRBJ2-1; 8 bases match TRBD2. J gave up 10 bases and V 0 bases, and 11 bases lay outside the gene matches. CDR1 and CDR2 (germline): MNHEY, SVGAGI. The CDR3 spans 16 residues. The CDR3 DNA reads TGTGCCAGCAGTTACTCGGTAGCGGGGCCTAGTAGAGAGCAGTTCTTC. Protein sequence: CASSYSVAGPSREQFF.

The chain recombines TRBV4-1 with TRBJ2-7; no reliable D call. V dropped 0 bases and J dropped 5 bases, with 17 bases sitting between them. The CDR3 is 16 residues long. CDR1 and CDR2 (germline): MGHRA, YSYEKL. Here the CDR3 reads CASSQDGRLIPNEQYF. The CDR3 DNA sequence: TGCGCCAGCAGCCAAGATGGCAGACTGATCCCTAACGAGCAGTACTTC.

The chain has TRBV27 and TRBJ1-5; weak D call: TRBD1 (5 bases). The CDR3 is made up of 14 amino acids. CDR1 is MNHEY, CDR2 SMNVEV, per germline (reference sequence). With 6 bases removed from V and 7 bases from J, the gap between germline ends came to 16 bases. The CDR3 region is CASRGAGVGQPQHF. In DNA form, the CDR3 reads TGTGCCAGCAGGGGCGCGGGGGTCGGACAGCCCCAGCATTTT.

Only one count was recorded for this clone. V usage is TRBV10-3 and J usage is TRBJ2-1, with 11 nucleotides matching TRBD2. CDR1 and CDR2 (germline): ENHRY, SYGVKD. CDR3 length: 17 residues. Trimming cost V 3 bases and J 7 bases; bases outside gene matches: 11. The CDR3 DNA reads as TGTGCCATCAGTGATCCGGGACTAGCGGCGAGTAGTAATGAGCAGTTCTTC. Translating gives CAISDPGLAASSNEQFF.

This chain connects TRBV7-2 to TRBJ2-1; 9 bases fit TRBD1. Per germline, CDR1 SGHTA and CDR2 FQGNSA. V lost 1 base to trimming and J lost 8 bases; unmatched junction nucleotides: 6. The CDR3 extends over 15 amino acids. CDR3 in DNA: TGTGCCAGCAGCTTAGACAGGGGGCTCAGCGATGAGCAGTTCTTC. This translates into CASSLDRGLSDEQFF.

The chain uses TRBV10-1 and TRBJ2-7, with TRBD1 identical over 11 bases. The V gene's germline CDR1 is WNHNN and CDR2 SYGVQD (reference sequence). The CDR3 covers 13 residues. After removal of 4 bases from V and 5 bases from J, the junction contained 1 base not matched to a gene. CDR3 sequence: CASSGTGGHEQYF. CDR3 nucleotide sequence: TGCGCCAGCAGTGGGACAGGGGGCCACGAGCAGTACTTC.

In this sample, this clone turned up a few times. The rearrangement joins TRBV28 to TRBJ1-2, with 7 nucleotides matching TRBD1. Germline V lookup: CDR1 MDHEN, CDR2 SYDVKM. V gave up 6 bases and J gave up 4 bases; unmatched junction bases: 8. This CDR3 is built from 14 residues. The CDR3, as DNA: TGTGCCAGCAGAGCCACAGGGGATCCCTATGGCTACACCTTC. This gives the protein CASRATGDPYGYTF.

The J gene is TRBJ1-2, the V gene TRBV11-2; TRBD1 agrees at 9 bases. Trimming took 5 bases from V and 6 from J; bases not matched to a gene: 10. The CDR3 is 15 residues long. CDR1 SGHAT and CDR2 FQNNGV come from the germline V gene. The CDR3 loop reads CASSRLQGARDGYTF. In nucleotides, the CDR3 is TGTGCCAGCAGCCGATTACAGGGGGCGAGGGATGGCTACACCTTC.

This chain uses TRBV6-1 with TRBJ1-5; tentative D call: TRBD1 (6 bases). This CDR3 spans 15 amino acids. Germline V gene lookup returns CDR1 MNHNS and CDR2 SASEGT. V was cut by 6 bases and J by 0 bases, with 12 bases left in between. CDR3: CASRPGHLSNQPQHF. The CDR3 nucleotides are TGTGCCAGCAGGCCGGGACACCTTAGCAATCAGCCCCAGCATTTT.

This clone appeared a few times. The rearrangement links TRBV5-1 to TRBJ2-1; 16 nucleotides agree with TRBD2. CDR1 is SGHRS and CDR2 is YFSETQ in the germline V gene. The V gene end was trimmed by 4 bases and the J gene end by 9 bases; junction bases not matched to a gene: 4. This CDR3 region has 15 residues. CDR3 sequence reads: CASSTGLAGGGEQFF. The CDR3 DNA reads as TGCGCCAGCAGCACGGGACTAGCGGGGGGGGGTGAGCAGTTCTTC.

The chain is built from TRBV9 and TRBJ1-1; D gene ambiguous. Germline loops: CDR1 SGDLS, CDR2 YYNGEE. V gave up 4 bases and J gave up 11 bases, with 15 bases separating them. The length of the CDR3 is 12 residues. The DNA of the CDR3 is TGTGCCAGCAGCCAACAAACTACGGGGGCTTTCTTT. Translated, it gives CASSQQTTGAFF.

This chain connects TRBV5-1 to TRBJ1-2, with D perhaps TRBD1 (5 bases). Per the germline V gene, CDR1 is SGHRS and CDR2 is YFSETQ. Between the trimmed V and J ends, which lost 0 bases and 0 bases, there was a span of 9 bases. The CDR3 extends over 15 amino acids. The CDR3 is CASSLAGGANYGYTF. Here the CDR3 DNA reads TGCGCCAGCAGCTTGGCCGGGGGGGCTAACTATGGCTACACCTTC.

V gene TRBV7-9 combines with J gene TRBJ2-7; no definite D call. This CDR3 is 14 amino acids long. V was clipped by 1 base and J by 1 base, with 8 bases between them. Germline V gene data show CDR1 as SEHNR and CDR2 as FQNEAQ (reference sequence). CDR3 region: CASSLEALSYEQYF. The CDR3 coding sequence is TGTGCCAGCAGCTTAGAAGCTTTGTCCTACGAGCAGTACTTC.